This T cell receptor beta chain stems from a study of immune heterogeneity within non-small cell lung tumors. This clonotype has a count of ten or more. From germline, CDR1 is SGHAT and CDR2 FQNNGV. Deletions cut 1 base from V and 7 bases from J, with 14 bases between. The CDR3 totals 14 residues. The TCR beta CDR3 region was amplified by multiplex PCR employing 32 V and 13 J primers. TCRdb analysed the multiplex PCR reads with MiXCR anew, one entry per CDR3 protein. The table records about 15,000 distinct CDR3 sequences, over 25% of them present only once. With 600 ng used per sample, the template was genomic DNA from bulk tumor. Far-apart biopsies, several per primary tumor, were taken during surgery. It was patients with untreated, newly diagnosed non-small cell lung cancer who underwent curative surgery.

The receptor was isolated from a woman in her 50s with non-small cell lung cancer. Sequences were obtained from lung tumor tissue. The genes are TRBV11-2 and TRBJ2-7; D remains unclear. The CDR3 nucleotides read TGTGCCAGCAGCTTAGTGAGAGGCCAAGGGGAGCAGTACTTC. Amino acids: CASSLVRGQGEQYF.